A selection of T cell receptor beta chains follows, all from one sample in a study of a mutant IDH1 vaccine in newly diagnosed glioma. These receptors' targets are unknown. The data were produced by immunoSEQ multiplex PCR, yet TCRdb's version contains in-frame clones alone and is incomplete. The sample carries nearly 55,000 clones, approximately 80% recorded once. Sample: PBMCs, taken from a glioma patient whose treatment included an IDH1 peptide vaccine. Receptors originate from a man under 40 with glioma. Both conserved end residues are part of each CDR3.

j_call v_call cdr3_aa
TRBJ1-6 TRBV7-9 CASSPGTGTSPLHF
TRBJ2-4 TRBV27 CASTRTGALAKNIQYF
TRBJ1-5 TRBV7-8 CASSLQVVLSASNQPQHF
TRBJ1-1 TRBV28 CASSLFEGAEAFF
TRBJ2-7 TRBV5-4 CASSWGTGLVYEQYF
TRBJ2-1 TRBV27 CASSPPKRRLAGGTNEQFF
TRBJ2-1 TRBV28 CASTQGLPYNEQFF
TRBJ1-6 TRBV13 CASSLERGNSPLHF
TRBJ2-7 TRBV6-5 CASSYNGRRGPHEQYF
TRBJ2-1 TRBV7-8 CASSSPDRAYNEQFF
TRBJ1-1 TRBV5-1 CASSLVGASNTEAFF
TRBJ2-6 TRBV6-5 CASSYGTGSGANVLTF
TRBJ1-6 TRBV28 CASRGQGVSPLHF
TRBJ2-1 TRBV5-1 CASSLSEGFDEQFF
TRBJ1-5 TRBV6-6 CASRNRVDSNQPQHF
TRBJ1-3 TRBV15 CATSRVWGLGPGNTIYF
TRBJ1-2 TRBV2 CASSEQTGRDGYTF
TRBJ1-5 TRBV27 CASSFSGTPLSTYQPQHF
TRBJ2-7 TRBV27 CASSPGTGAGEQYF
TRBJ2-3 TRBV28 CASSLSSDLSTDTQYF
TRBJ1-4 TRBV5-8 CASSLGGANEKLFF
TRBJ1-1 TRBV5-1 CASSLGVLNTEAFF
TRBJ1-6 TRBV5-1 CASSFGGVSNSPLHF
TRBJ1-5 TRBV2 CASTLQRDREQPQHF
TRBJ1-2 TRBV2 CASGNSPNYGYTF
TRBJ2-5 TRBV11-2 CASSLTGGLLETQYF
TRBJ1-2 TRBV7-9 CASSSSEDYGYTF
TRBJ2-5 TRBV4-1 CASSRYGTSGGAFQETQYF
TRBJ1-3 TRBV11-2 CASSPLWLGGNTIYF
TRBJ1-5 TRBV19 CASSRDRGQQPQHF
TRBJ2-1 TRBV6-6 CASSGRDREGYNEQFF
TRBJ1-5 TRBV15 CATSGEQEYSNQPQHF
TRBJ1-5 TRBV27 CASSLRTGGFGSNQPQHF
TRBJ2-7 TRBV6-4 CPHITGKSSYEQYF
TRBJ2-5 TRBV5-1 CASSPGGLGELQETQYF
TRBJ1-1 TRBV12-5 CASGSTPGTGKGRTEAFF
TRBJ2-7 TRBV6-1 CASRGAQGGSYEQYF
TRBJ2-1 TRBV7-2 CASSLREALLRGDEQFF
TRBJ2-2 TRBV11-2 CASSWVTGELFF
TRBJ1-4 TRBV30 CAWSEDLLNEKLFF
TRBJ1-1 TRBV5-1 CASSLGTVNTEAFF
TRBJ2-7 TRBV9 CASSPAGQGAYEQYF